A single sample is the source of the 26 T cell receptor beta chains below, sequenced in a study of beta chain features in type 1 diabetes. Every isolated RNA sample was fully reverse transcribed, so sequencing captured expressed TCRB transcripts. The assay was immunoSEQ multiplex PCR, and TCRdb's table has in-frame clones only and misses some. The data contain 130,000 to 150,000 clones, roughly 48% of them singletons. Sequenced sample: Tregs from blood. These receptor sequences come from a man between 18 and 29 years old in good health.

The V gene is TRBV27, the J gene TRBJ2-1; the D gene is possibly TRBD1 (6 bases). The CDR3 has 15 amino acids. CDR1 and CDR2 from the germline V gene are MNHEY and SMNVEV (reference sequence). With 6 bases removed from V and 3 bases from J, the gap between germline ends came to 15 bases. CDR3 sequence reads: CASRIDRSNYNEQFF. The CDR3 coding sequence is TGTGCCAGCAGAATAGACAGGAGTAACTACAATGAGCAGTTCTTC.

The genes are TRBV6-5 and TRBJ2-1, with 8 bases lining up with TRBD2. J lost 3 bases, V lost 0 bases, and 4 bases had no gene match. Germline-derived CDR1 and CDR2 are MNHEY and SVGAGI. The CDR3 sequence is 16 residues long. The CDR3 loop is CASSYSSGSFYNEQFF. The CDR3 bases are TGTGCCAGCAGTTACTCAAGCGGGAGCTTCTACAATGAGCAGTTCTTC.

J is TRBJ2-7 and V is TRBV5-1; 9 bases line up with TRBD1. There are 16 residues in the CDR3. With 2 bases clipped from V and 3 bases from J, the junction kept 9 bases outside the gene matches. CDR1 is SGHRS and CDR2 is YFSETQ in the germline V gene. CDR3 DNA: TGCGCCAGCAGCTTTTACCCCGGGACAGGGCGCTACGAGCAGTACTTC. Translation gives CASSFYPGTGRYEQYF.

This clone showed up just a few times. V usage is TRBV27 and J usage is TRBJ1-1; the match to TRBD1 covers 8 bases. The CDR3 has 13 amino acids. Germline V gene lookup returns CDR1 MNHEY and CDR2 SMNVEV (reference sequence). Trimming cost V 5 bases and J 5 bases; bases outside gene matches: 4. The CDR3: CASSTHRGTEAFF. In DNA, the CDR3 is TGTGCCAGCAGTACCCACAGGGGGACTGAAGCTTTCTTT.

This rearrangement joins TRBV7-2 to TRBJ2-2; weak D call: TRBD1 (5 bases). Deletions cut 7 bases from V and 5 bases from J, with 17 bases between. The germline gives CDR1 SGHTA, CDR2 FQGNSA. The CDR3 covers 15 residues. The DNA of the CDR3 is TGTGCCAGCACCCTAAGACAGCCTTCTACCGGGGAGCTGTTTTTT. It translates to CASTLRQPSTGELFF.

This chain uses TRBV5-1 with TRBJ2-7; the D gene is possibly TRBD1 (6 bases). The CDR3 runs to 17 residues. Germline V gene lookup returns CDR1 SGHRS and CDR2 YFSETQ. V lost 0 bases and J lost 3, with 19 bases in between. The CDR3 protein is CASSLAGWAGTSYEQYF. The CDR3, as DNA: TGCGCCAGCAGCTTGGCCGGGTGGGCCGGGACAAGCTACGAGCAGTACTTC.

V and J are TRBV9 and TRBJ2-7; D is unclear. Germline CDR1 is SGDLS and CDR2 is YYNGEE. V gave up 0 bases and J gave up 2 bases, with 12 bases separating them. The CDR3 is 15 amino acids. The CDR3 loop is CASSVGALPTYEQYF. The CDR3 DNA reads TGTGCCAGCAGCGTAGGGGCACTGCCGACCTACGAGCAGTACTTC.

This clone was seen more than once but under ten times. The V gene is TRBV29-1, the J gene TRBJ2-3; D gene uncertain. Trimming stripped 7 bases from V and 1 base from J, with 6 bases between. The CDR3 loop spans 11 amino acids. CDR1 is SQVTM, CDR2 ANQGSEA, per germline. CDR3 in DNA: TGCAGCGGAGGTCGCACAGATACGCAGTATTTT. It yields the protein CSGGRTDTQYF.

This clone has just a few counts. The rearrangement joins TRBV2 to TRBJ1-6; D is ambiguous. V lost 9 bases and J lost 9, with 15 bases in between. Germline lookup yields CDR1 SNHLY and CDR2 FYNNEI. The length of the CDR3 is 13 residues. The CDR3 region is CASRSAVFSPLHF. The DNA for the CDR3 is TGTGCCAGTAGAAGTGCCGTCTTTTCACCCCTCCACTTT.

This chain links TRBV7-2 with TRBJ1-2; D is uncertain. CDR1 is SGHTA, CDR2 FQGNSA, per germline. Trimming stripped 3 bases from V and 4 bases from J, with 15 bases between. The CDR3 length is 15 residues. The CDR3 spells CASSLTSGIGYGYTF. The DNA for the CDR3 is TGTGCCAGCAGCTTGACCTCCGGGATTGGCTATGGCTACACCTTC.

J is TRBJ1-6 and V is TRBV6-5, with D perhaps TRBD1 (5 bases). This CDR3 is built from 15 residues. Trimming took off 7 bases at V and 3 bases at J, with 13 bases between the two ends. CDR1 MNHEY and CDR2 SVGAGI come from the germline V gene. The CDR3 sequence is CASTRAGNYNSPLHF. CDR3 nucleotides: TGTGCCAGCACCAGGGCAGGGAACTATAATTCACCCCTCCACTTT.

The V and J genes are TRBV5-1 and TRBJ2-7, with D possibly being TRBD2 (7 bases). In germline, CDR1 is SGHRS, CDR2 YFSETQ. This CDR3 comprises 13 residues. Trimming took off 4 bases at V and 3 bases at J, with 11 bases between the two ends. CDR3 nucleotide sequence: TGCGCCAGCAGCGCGGGGGCGAGCTACGAGCAGTACTTC. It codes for CASSAGASYEQYF.

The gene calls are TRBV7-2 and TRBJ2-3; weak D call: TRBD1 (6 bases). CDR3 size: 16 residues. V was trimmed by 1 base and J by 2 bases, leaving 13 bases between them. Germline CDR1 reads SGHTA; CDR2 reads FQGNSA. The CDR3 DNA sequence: TGTGCCAGCAGCTTAGGACAGGCGTACTTCACAGATACGCAGTATTTT. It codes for CASSLGQAYFTDTQYF.

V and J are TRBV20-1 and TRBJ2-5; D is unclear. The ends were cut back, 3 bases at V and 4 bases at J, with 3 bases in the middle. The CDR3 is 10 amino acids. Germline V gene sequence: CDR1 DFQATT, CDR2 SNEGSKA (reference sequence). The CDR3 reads CSASGETQYF. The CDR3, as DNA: TGCAGTGCTAGCGGAGAGACCCAGTACTTC.

The CDR3 spells CASSFIPGVTEAFF. In DNA, the CDR3 is TGTGCCAGCAGCTTCATCCCCGGGGTCACTGAAGCTTTCTTT. This rearrangement joins TRBV7-2 to TRBJ1-1; D is unclear. Germline V gene sequence: CDR1 SGHTA, CDR2 FQGNSA. V was clipped by 3 bases and J by 4 bases, with 12 bases between them. The CDR3 has 14 amino acids.

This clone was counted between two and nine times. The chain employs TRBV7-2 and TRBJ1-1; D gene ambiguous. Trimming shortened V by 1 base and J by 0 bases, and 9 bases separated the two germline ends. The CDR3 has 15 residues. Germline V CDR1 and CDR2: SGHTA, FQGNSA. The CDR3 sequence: CASSLVAVMNTEAFF. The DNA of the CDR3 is TGTGCCAGCAGCTTAGTAGCTGTTATGAACACTGAAGCTTTCTTT.

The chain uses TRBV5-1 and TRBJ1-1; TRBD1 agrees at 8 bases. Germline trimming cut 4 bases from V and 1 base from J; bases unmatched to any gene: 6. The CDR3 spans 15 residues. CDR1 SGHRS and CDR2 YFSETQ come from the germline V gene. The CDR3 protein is CASSPRTGPNTEAFF. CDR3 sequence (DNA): TGCGCCAGCAGCCCGAGGACAGGGCCGAACACTGAAGCTTTCTTT. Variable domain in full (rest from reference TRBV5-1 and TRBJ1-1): KAGVTQTPRYLIKTRGQQVTLSCSPISGHRSVSWYQQTPGQGLQFLFEYFSETQRNKGNFPGRFSGRQFSNSRSEMNVSTLELGDSALYLCASSPRTGPNTEAFFGQGTRLTVV.

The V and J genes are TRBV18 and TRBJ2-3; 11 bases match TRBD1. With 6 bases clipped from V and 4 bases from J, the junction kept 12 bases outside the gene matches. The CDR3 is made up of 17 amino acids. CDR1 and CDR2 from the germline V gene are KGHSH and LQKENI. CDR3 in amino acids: CASSPRVGQGASDTQYF. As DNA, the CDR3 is TGTGCCAGCTCGCCGAGGGTCGGACAGGGGGCATCAGATACGCAGTATTTT.

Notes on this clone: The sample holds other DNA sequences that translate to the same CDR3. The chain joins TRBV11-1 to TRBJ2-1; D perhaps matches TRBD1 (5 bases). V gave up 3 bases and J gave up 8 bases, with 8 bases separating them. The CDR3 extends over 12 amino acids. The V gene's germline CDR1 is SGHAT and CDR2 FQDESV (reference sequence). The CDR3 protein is CASSLQGYEQFF. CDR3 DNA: TGTGCCAGCAGCTTGCAGGGTTATGAGCAGTTCTTC. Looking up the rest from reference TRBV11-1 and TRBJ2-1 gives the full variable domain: EAEVAQSPRYKITEKSQAVAFWCDPISGHATLYWYRQILGQGPELLVQFQDESVVDDSQLPKDRFSAERLKGVDSTLKIQPAELGDSAMYLCASSLQGYEQFFGPGTRLTVL.

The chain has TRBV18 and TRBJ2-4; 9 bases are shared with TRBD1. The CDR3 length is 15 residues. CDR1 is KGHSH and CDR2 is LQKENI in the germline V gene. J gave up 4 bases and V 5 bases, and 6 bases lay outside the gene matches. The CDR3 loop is CASSRTGATKNIQYF. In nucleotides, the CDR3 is TGTGCCAGCTCAAGGACAGGGGCCACAAAAAACATTCAGTACTTC.

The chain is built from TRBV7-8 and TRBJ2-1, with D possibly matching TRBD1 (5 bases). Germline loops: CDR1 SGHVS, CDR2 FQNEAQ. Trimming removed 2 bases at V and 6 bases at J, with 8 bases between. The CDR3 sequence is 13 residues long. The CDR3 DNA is TGTGCCAGCAGCTTAAGGGGTGGCAATGAGCAGTTCTTC. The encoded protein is CASSLRGGNEQFF.

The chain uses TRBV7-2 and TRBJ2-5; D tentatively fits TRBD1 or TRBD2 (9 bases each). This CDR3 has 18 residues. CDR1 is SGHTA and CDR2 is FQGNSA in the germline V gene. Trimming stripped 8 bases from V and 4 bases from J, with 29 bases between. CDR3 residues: CASSFRTGDRTSVETQYF. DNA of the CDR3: TGTGCCAGCTCGTTCAGGACAGGGGATAGGACTAGCGTAGAGACCCAGTACTTC.

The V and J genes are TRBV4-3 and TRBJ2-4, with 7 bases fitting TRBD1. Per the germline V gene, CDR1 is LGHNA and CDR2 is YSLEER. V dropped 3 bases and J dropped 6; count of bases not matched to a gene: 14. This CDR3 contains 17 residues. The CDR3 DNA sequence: TGCGCCAGCAGCCATAATGGGGGACAGTACGGGTCAAACATTCAGTACTTC. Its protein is CASSHNGGQYGSNIQYF.

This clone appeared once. Written as DNA, the CDR3 is TGTGCCAGCAGCCCCGACCCAGCCGGGACTAGCCTTGGGCAGTTCTTC. Translation gives CASSPDPAGTSLGQFF. The gene calls are TRBV7-3 and TRBJ2-1; 9 bases line up with TRBD2. Unmatched junction bases numbered 17, after V lost 5 bases and J lost 12 bases. The CDR3 consists of 16 residues. Germline CDR1 and CDR2: SGHTA and FQGTGA.

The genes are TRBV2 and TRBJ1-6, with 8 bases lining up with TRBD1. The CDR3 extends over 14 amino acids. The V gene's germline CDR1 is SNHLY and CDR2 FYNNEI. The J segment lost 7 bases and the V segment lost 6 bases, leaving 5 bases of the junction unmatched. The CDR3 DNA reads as TGTGCCAGCAGGGGACAGGTTTTCAATTCACCCCTCCACTTT. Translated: CASRGQVFNSPLHF.

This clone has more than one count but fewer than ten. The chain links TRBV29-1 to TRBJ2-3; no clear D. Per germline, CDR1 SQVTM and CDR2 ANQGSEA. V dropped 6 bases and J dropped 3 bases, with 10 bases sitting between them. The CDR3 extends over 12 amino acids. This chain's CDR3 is CSVARATDTQYF. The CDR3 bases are TGCAGCGTGGCTAGAGCGACAGATACGCAGTATTTT.